The source of this T cell receptor beta chain is a study of CD8 T cells in ankylosing spondylitis. Study-level points and caveats: Significant enrichment of disease-linked clones was reportedly seen in matched ankylosing spondylitis synovial fluid. Relatively rare in peripheral blood, disease-linked clones were also CD8+. About 8 highly homologous variants formed a TCR beta motif that appeared characteristic of ankylosing spondylitis blood.

Library preparation for TCR beta used quantitative 5'-RACE with molecular barcodes. TCRdb reprocessed the 5' RACE reads via MiXCR and lists one record per CDR3 protein. The repertoire includes some 840,000 distinct CDR3 sequences, around 11% of them detected once, and less than 0.65% sits in the top ten. CDR3 length: 14 residues. Germline V CDR1 and CDR2: SEHNR, FQNEAQ (reference sequence). V lost 5 bases and J 4 bases, leaving 14 bases between the germline ends. This clonotype was observed a handful of times. Its antigen remains unknown. V gene TRBV7-9 combines with J gene TRBJ1-1; D uncertain. Sequencing was done on a sample of blood, either unsorted or a sorted T cell fraction (not recorded which). The sequence was obtained from a male donor with ankylosing spondylitis. As DNA, the CDR3 is TGTGCCAGCAGCCCAGACCCGGCGCCCACTGAAGCTTTCTTT. Translation: CASSPDPAPTEAFF.